These 9 T cell receptor beta chains originate from one sample sequenced in a study of T cell responses to AZD1222 COVID-19 vaccine. The method was immunoSEQ multiplex PCR; TCRdb's version includes in-frame clones alone and lacks a portion of them. The sample holds around 90,000 clones, around 86% seen once. The source was peripheral blood, collected on day 0 of AZD1222 vaccination. Every receptor here comes from an adult in good health.

V gene TRBV19 combines with J gene TRBJ1-5, with TRBD1 matching over 8 bases. This CDR3 has 13 amino acids. Looked up from germline, CDR1 is LNHDA and CDR2 is SQIVND (reference sequence). V trimming: 6 bases; J trimming: 7 bases; junction bases outside the gene matches: 5. CDR3 DNA: TGTGCCAGTAGACAGGGGGTACAGCAGCCCCAGCATTTT. Translating gives CASRQGVQQPQHF.

The table lists this clone with a count of one. V and J are TRBV19 and TRBJ2-2, with TRBD2 matching over 12 bases. V lost 3 bases to trimming and J lost 0 bases; unmatched junction nucleotides: 5. CDR3 length equals 18 residues. CDR1 LNHDA and CDR2 SQIVND come from the germline V gene (reference sequence). The chain's CDR3 is CASSIALAGGANTGELFF. The CDR3 DNA follows: TGTGCCAGTAGTATTGCACTAGCGGGGGGAGCGAACACCGGGGAGCTGTTTTTT. Based on the CDR3 plus reference TRBV19 and TRBJ2-2, the full variable domain is DGGITQSPKYLFRKEGQNVTLSCEQNLNHDAMYWYRQDPGQGLRLIYYSQIVNDFQKGDIAEGYSVSREKKESFPLTVTSAQKNPTAFYLCASSIALAGGANTGELFFGEGSRLTVL.

This chain connects TRBV2 to TRBJ2-7, with TRBD2 matching 10 bases. The CDR3 is 15 amino acids. Germline-derived CDR1 and CDR2 are SNHLY and FYNNEI. The J segment lost 3 bases and the V segment lost 5 bases, leaving 7 bases of the junction unmatched. CDR3 DNA: TGTGCCAGCAGTAGGACGCCTAGCGGGGGCTACGAGCAGTACTTC. Translated, it gives CASSRTPSGGYEQYF.

This clone was observed a single time. V is TRBV24-1 and J is TRBJ2-2; 9 nucleotides align to TRBD1. The CDR3 loop spans 13 amino acids. V lost 7 bases to trimming and J lost 8 bases; unmatched junction nucleotides: 4. Germline lookup yields CDR1 KGHDR and CDR2 SFDVKD. CDR3 in DNA: TGTGCCACCAGGGACAGGGGAGTGGGGGAGCTGTTTTTT. Translating gives CATRDRGVGELFF.

The rearrangement links TRBV6-5 to TRBJ1-2; 7 bases are shared with TRBD1. V lost 6 bases, J lost 3 bases, and 7 bases stayed unmatched. The germline V gene has CDR1 MNHEY and CDR2 SVGAGI. The CDR3 length is 14 residues. This CDR3 is CASRAGTVYYGYTF. The CDR3 DNA reads TGTGCCAGCAGAGCCGGGACAGTCTACTATGGCTACACCTTC.

The rearrangement links TRBV30 to TRBJ1-4; D ambiguous. Between the trimmed V and J ends, which lost 4 bases and 0 bases, there was a span of 9 bases. The CDR3 covers 14 residues. Per germline, CDR1 GTSNPN and CDR2 SVGIG (reference sequence). CDR3 loop: CAWTPLATNEKLFF. CDR3 DNA sequence: TGTGCCTGGACCCCTCTTGCAACTAATGAAAAACTGTTTTTT.

This chain uses TRBV18 with TRBJ1-1; D is uncertain. V was pared by 6 bases and J by 7 bases, with 9 bases between. The CDR3 length is 11 residues. Germline V CDR1 and CDR2: KGHSH, LQKENI. CDR3 in amino acids: CASSEDGEAFF. As DNA, the CDR3 is TGTGCCAGCTCCGAGGACGGTGAAGCTTTCTTT.

J is TRBJ2-1 and V is TRBV29-1; 11 bases map to TRBD2. The CDR3 spans 15 residues. J gave up 6 bases and V 1 base, and 5 bases lay outside the gene matches. Per the germline V gene, CDR1 is SQVTM and CDR2 is ANQGSEA. CDR3 region: CSVEVLAGALNEQFF. In DNA, the CDR3 is TGCAGCGTTGAAGTACTAGCGGGAGCCCTCAATGAGCAGTTCTTC.

J is TRBJ1-1 and V is TRBV6-5, with 7 bases aligning to TRBD1. Germline values: CDR1 MNHEY, CDR2 SVGAGI. The CDR3 covers 13 residues. V was clipped by 4 bases and J by 4 bases; unmatched bases: 3. CDR3 sequence: CASSLPGGTEAFF. CDR3 in DNA: TGTGCCAGCAGTTTGCCAGGGGGCACTGAAGCTTTCTTT.